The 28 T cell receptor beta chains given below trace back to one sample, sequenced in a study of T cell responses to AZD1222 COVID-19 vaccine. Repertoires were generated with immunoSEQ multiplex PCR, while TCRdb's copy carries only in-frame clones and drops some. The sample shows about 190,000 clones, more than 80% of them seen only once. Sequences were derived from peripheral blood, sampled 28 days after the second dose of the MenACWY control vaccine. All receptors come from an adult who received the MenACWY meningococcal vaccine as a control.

CDR3 in amino acids: CASSASLNQPQHF. The CDR3 DNA reads as TGTGCCAGCAGTGCAAGTTTGAATCAGCCCCAGCATTTT. The chain has TRBV6-4 and TRBJ1-5; no clear D. V was shortened by 4 bases and J by 4 bases, with 8 bases between the two germline ends. CDR1 is MRHNA, CDR2 SNTAGT, per germline. The CDR3 contains 13 residues.

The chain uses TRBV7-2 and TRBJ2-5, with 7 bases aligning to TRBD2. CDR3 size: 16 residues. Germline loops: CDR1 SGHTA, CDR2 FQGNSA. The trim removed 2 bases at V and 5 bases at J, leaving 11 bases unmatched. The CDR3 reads CASSLSPGRGGETQYF. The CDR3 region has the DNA TGTGCCAGCAGCTTATCCCCGGGGAGGGGCGGGGAGACCCAGTACTTC. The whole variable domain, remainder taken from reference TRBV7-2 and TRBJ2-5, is GAGVSQSPSNKVTEKGKDVELRCDPISGHTALYWYRQSLGQGLEFLIYFQGNSAPDKSGLPSDRFSAERTGGSVSTLTIQRTQQEDSAVYLCASSLSPGRGGETQYFGPGTRLLVL.

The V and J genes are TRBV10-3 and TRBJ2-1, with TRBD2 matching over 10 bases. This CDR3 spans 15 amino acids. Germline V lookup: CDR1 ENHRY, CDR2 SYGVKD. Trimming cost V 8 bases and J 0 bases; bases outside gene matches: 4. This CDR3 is CAIGTSAPSYNEQFF. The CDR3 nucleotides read TGTGCCATCGGGACTAGCGCACCCTCCTACAATGAGCAGTTCTTC.

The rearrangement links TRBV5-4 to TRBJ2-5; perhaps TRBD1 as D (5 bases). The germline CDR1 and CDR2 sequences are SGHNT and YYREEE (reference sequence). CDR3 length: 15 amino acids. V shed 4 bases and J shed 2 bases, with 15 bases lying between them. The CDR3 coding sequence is TGTGCCAGCAGCCCGAATAGACAGTTACAAGAGACCCAGTACTTC. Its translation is CASSPNRQLQETQYF.

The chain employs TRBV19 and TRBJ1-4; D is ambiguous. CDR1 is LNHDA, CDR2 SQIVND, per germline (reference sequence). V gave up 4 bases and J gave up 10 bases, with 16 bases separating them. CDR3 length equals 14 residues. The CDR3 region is CASSKTATAGKLFF. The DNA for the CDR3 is TGTGCCAGTAGTAAGACCGCGACTGCCGGAAAACTGTTTTTT.

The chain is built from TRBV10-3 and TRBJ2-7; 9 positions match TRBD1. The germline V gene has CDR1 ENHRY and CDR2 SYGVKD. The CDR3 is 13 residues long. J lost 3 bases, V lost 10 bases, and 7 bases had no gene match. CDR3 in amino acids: CANVGTGLYEQYF. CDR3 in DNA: TGTGCCAACGTCGGGACAGGGCTCTACGAGCAGTACTTC.

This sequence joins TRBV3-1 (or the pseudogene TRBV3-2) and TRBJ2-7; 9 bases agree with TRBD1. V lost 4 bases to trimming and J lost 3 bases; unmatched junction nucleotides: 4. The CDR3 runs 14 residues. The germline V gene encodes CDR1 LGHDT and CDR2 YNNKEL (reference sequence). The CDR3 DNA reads TGTGCCAGCAGCCGCCGGGACAGGGACTACGAGCAGTACTTC. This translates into CASSRRDRDYEQYF.

The CDR3 DNA sequence: TGTGCCAGTAGTGCCTTGAGGGGAATATATGGCTACACCTTC. It yields the protein CASSALRGIYGYTF. The chain carries TRBV19 and TRBJ1-2, with D possibly being TRBD1 (5 bases). The germline V gene has CDR1 LNHDA and CDR2 SQIVND (reference sequence). The CDR3 has 14 residues. The V and J ends lost 5 bases and 5 bases respectively, with 15 bases between them.

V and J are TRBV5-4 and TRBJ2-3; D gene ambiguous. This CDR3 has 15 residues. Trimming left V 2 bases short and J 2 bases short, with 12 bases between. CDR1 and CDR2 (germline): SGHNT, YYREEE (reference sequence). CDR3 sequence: CASSLGGSTTDTQYF. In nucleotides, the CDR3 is TGTGCCAGCAGCTTAGGCGGATCCACCACAGATACGCAGTATTTT.

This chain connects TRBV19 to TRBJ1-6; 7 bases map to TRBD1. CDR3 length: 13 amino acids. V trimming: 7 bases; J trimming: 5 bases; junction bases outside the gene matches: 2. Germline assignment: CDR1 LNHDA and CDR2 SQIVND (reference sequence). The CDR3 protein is CASTGTDNSPLHF. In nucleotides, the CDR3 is TGTGCCAGTACGGGGACAGATAATTCACCCCTCCACTTT.

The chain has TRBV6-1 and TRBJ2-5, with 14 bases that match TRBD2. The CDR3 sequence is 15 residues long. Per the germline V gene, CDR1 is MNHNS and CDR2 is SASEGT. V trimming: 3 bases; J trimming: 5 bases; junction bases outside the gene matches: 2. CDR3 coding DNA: TGTGCCAGCAGTGAGGGACTAGCGGGAGTGGAGACCCAGTACTTC. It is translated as CASSEGLAGVETQYF.

CDR3 sequence reads: CASSVGAGIEPQHF. CDR3 nucleotides: TGTGCCAGCAGCGTAGGAGCAGGGATAGAGCCCCAGCATTTT. The rearrangement joins TRBV9 to TRBJ1-5; maybe TRBD1 (5 bases). V shed 0 bases and J shed 8 bases, with 12 bases lying between them. Germline assignment: CDR1 SGDLS and CDR2 YYNGEE. The CDR3 totals 14 residues.

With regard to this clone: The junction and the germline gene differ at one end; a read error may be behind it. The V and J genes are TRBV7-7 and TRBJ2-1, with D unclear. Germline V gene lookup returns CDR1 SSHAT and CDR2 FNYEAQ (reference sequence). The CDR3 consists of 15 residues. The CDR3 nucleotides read TGTGCTAGCAGCTTAGACCGCACCCAACTCAATGAGCAGTTCTTC. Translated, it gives CASSLDRTQLNEQFF.

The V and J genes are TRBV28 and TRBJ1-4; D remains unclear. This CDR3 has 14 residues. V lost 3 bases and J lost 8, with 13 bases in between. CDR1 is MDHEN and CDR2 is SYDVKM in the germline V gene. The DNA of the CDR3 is TGTGCCAGCAGTTTGCCCCAACTAAGAGAAAAACTGTTTTTT. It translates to CASSLPQLREKLFF.

CDR3 in DNA: TGTGCCAGCAGTGAAGTGGGGATTAGGGAAGGCTACACCTTC. The encoded protein is CASSEVGIREGYTF. This chain uses TRBV6-1 with TRBJ1-2, with unresolved D. V was shortened by 1 base and J by 8 bases, with 14 bases between the two germline ends. The CDR3 is 14 residues long. Germline loops: CDR1 MNHNS, CDR2 SASEGT.

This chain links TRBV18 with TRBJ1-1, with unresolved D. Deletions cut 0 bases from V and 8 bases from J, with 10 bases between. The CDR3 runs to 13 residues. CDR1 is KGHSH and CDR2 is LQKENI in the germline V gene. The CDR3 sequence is CASSPPLLQEAFF. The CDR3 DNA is TGTGCCAGCTCACCACCCTTGCTGCAAGAAGCTTTCTTT.

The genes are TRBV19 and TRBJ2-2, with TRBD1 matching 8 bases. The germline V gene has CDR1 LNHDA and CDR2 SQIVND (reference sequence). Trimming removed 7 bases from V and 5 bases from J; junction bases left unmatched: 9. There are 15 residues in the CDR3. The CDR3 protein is CASIKDRAVTGELFF. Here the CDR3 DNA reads TGTGCCAGTATTAAGGACAGGGCGGTGACCGGGGAGCTGTTTTTT.

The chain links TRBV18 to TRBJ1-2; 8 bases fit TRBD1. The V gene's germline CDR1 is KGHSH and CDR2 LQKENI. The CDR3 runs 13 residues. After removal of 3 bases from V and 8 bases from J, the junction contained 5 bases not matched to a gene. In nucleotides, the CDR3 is TGTGCCAGCTCACCGGACAGGGTGAGGGGCTACACCTTC. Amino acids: CASSPDRVRGYTF. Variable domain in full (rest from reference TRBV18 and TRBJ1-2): NAGVMQNPRHLVRRRGQEARLRCSPMKGHSHVYWYRQLPEEGLKFMVYLQKENIIDESGMPKERFSAEFPKEGPSILRIQQVVRGDSAAYFCASSPDRVRGYTFGSGTRLTVV.

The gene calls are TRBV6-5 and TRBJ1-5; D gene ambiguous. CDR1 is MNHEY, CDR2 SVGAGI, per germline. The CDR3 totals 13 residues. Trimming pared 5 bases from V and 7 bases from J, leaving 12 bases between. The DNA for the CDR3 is TGTGCCAGCAGTCCTGGGCGTTCCCAGCCCCAGCATTTT. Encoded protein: CASSPGRSQPQHF.

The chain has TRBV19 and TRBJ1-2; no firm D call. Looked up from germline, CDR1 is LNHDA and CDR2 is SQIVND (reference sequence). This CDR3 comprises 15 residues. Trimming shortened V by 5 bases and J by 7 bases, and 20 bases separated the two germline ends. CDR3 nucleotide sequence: TGTGCCAGTAGTCCATACACCGGTGTTAGGACTGGCTACACCTTC. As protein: CASSPYTGVRTGYTF.

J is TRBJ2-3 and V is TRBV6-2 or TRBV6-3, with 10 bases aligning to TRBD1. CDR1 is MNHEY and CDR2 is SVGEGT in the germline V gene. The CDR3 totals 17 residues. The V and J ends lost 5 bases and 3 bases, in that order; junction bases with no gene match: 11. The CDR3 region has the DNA TGTGCCAGCAGTACCCCCCGACAGGGGGCGGAAACAGATACGCAGTATTTT. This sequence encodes CASSTPRQGAETDTQYF.

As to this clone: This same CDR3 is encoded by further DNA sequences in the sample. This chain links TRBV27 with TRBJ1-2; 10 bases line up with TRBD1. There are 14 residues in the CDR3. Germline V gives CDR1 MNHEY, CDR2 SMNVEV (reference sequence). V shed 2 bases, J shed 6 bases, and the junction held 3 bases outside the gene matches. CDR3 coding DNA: TGTGCCAGCAGTTTAGCGGGACAGGGGAATGGCTACACCTTC. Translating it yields CASSLAGQGNGYTF.

The CDR3 sequence: CASSPLTGGFGNTIYF. The CDR3 nucleotides read TGTGCCAGCTCACCACTGACAGGGGGCTTTGGAAACACCATATATTTT. The chain has TRBV18 and TRBJ1-3; 10 bases line up with TRBD1. The V gene's germline CDR1 is KGHSH and CDR2 LQKENI. J was trimmed by 3 bases and V by 1 base; bases with no gene match: 3. This CDR3 has 16 amino acids.

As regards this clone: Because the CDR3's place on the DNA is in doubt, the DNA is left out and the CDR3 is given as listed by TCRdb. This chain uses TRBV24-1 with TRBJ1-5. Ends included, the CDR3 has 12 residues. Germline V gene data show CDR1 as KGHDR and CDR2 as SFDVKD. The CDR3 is CATSDLHQPQHF.

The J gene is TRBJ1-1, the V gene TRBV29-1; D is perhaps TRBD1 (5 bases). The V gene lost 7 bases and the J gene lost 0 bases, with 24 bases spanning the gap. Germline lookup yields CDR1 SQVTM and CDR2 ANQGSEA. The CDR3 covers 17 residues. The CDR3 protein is CSALKDFSGELNTEAFF. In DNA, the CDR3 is TGCAGCGCCCTCAAAGATTTTTCGGGGGAATTGAACACTGAAGCTTTCTTT. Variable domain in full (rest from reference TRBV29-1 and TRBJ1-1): SAVISQKPSRDICQRGTSLTIQCQVDSQVTMMFWYRQQPGQSLTLIATANQGSEATYESGFVIDKFPISRPNLTFSTLTVSNMSPEDSSIYLCSALKDFSGELNTEAFFGQGTRLTVV.

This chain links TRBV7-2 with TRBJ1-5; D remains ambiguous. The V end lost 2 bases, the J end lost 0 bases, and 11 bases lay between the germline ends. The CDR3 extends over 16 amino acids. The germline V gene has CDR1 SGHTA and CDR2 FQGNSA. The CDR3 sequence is CASSLFGQNSNQPQHF. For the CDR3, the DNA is TGTGCCAGCAGCTTATTTGGCCAGAATAGCAATCAGCCCCAGCATTTT.

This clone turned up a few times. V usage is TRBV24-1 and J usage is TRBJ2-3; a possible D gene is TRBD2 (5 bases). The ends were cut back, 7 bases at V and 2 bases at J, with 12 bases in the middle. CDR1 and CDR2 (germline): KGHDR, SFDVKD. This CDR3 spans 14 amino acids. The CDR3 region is CATRRGADTDTQYF. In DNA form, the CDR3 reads TGTGCCACCAGGAGAGGAGCGGACACAGATACGCAGTATTTT.

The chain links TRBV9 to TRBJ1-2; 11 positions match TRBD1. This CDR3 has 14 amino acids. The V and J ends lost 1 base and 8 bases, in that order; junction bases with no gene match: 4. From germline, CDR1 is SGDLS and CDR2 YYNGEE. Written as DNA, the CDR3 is TGTGCCAGCAGCGTAAGGACAGGGGGCGGCGGCTACACCTTC. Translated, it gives CASSVRTGGGGYTF. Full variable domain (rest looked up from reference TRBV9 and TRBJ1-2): DSGVTQTPKHLITATGQRVTLRCSPRSGDLSVYWYQQSLDQGLQFLIQYYNGEERAKGNILERFSAQQFPDLHSELNLSSLELGDSALYFCASSVRTGGGGYTFGSGTRLTVV.